This T cell receptor (beta chain) was obtained from a study of T-cell reconstitution after alpha-beta-depleted transplantation in children. Unique molecular identifiers were used in preparing the TCRbeta library. TCRdb itself ran the PCR reads through MiXCR, one entry per CDR3 protein. The repertoire holds 3,500 to 5,500 distinct CDR3 sequences, with around an eighth as singletons. At least ten counts were recorded for this clonotype. This CDR3 has 15 residues. The V and J ends lost 3 bases and 6 bases respectively, with 18 bases between them. Germline V gives CDR1 SGHAT, CDR2 FQNNGV. This TCR was recovered from a male patient between 2 and 15 years old who had a stem cell transplant for acute lymphoblastic leukemia, so the T cells may come from the graft donor. This chain links TRBV11-2 with TRBJ2-7; weak D call: TRBD1 (6 bases). Sequenced here: PBMCs, mostly from graft donor cells, sampled 60 days after TCRalphabeta/CD19-depleted stem cell transplant. Here the CDR3 DNA reads TGTGCCAGCAGCTTTGGGGGCCCCGGAAGTCGCGAGCAGTACTTC. Encoded protein: CASSFGGPGSREQYF.